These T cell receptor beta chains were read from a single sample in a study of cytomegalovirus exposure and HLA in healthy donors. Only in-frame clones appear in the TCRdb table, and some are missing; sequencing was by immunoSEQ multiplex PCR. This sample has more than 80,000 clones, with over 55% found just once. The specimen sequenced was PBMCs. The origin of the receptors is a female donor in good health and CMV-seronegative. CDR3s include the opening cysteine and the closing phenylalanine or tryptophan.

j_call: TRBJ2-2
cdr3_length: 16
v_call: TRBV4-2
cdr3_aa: CASSPFFDRGTGELFF

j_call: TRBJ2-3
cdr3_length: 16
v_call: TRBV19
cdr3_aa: CASSTREAASTDTQYF

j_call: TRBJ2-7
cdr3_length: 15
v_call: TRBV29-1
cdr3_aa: CSVEGSSGTTYEQYF

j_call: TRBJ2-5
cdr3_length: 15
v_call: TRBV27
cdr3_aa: CASSLARGTRETQYF

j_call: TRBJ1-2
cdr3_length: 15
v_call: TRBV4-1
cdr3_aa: CASSQGDRGTYGYTF

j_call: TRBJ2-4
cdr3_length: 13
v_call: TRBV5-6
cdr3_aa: CASSLRTGSIQYF

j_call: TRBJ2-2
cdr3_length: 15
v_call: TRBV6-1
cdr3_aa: CASQVAGANTGELFF

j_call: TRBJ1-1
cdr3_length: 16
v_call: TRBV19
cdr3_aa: CASMEPDRGSRKKAFF

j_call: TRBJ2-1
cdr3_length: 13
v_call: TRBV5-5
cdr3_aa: CASSFLGVTEQFF

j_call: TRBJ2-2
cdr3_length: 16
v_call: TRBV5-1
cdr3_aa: CASRPWGGTNTGELFF

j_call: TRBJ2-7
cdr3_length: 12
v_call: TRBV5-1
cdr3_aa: CASSLSGYEQYF

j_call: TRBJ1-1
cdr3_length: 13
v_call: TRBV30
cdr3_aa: CAWRSYRETEAFF

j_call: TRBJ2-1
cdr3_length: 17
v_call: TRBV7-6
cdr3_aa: CASGSQPTSGSSNEQFF

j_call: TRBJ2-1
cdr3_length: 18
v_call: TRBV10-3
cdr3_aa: CAISPGLAGKTGGDEQFF

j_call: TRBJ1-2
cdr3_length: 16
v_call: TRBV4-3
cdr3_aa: CASSQGSSGLSYGYTF